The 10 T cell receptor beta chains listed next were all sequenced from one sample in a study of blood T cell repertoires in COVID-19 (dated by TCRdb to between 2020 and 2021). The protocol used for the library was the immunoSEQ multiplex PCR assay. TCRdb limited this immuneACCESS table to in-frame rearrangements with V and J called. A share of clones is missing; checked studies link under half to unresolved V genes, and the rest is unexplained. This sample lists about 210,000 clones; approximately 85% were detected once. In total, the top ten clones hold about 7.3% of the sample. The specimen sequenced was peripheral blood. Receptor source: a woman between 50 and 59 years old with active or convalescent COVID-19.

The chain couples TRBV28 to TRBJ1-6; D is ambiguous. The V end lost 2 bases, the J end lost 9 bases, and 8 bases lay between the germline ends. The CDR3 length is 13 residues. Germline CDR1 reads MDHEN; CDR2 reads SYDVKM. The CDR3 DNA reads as TGTGCCAGCAGTTTAATCTGGGCTTCACCCCTCCACTTT. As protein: CASSLIWASPLHF.

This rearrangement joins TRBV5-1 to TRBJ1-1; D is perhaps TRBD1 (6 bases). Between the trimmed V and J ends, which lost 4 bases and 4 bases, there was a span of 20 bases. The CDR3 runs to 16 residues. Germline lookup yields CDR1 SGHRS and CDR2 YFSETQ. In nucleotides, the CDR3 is TGCGCCAGCAGCCCCCAAGGTCAGGGCAGGGGCACTGAAGCTTTCTTT. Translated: CASSPQGQGRGTEAFF.

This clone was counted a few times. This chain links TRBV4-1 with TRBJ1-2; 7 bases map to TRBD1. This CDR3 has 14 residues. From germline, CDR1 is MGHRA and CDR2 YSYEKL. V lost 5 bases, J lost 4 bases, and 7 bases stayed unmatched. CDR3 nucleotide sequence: TGCGCCAGCAGCATGGGACAGATGATCTATGGCTACACCTTC. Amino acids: CASSMGQMIYGYTF.

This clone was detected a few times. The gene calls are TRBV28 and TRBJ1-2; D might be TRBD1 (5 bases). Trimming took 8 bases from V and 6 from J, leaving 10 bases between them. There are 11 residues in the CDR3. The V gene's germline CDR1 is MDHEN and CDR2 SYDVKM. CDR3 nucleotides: TGTGCCAGCTACAGGAATAATGGCTACACCTTC. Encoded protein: CASYRNNGYTF.

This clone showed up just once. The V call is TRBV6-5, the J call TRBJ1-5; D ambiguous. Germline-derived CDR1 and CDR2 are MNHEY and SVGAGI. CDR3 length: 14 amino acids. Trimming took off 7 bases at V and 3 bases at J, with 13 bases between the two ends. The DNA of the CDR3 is TGTGCCAGCACTCTAGACGGCATCAATCAGCCCCAGCATTTT. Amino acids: CASTLDGINQPQHF.

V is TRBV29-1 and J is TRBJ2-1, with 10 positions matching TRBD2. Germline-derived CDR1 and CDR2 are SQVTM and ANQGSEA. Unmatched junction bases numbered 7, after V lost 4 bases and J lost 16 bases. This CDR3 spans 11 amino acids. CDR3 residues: CSVAASGSVFF. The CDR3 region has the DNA TGCAGCGTTGCGGCTAGCGGGAGTGTATTCTTC.

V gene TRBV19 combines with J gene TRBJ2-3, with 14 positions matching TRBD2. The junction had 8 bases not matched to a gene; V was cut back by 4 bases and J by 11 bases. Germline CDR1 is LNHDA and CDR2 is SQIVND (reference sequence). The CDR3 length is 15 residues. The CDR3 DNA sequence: TGTGCCAGTAGTAGGACTAGCGGGGGGATCGTGGAGCAGTATTTT. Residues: CASSRTSGGIVEQYF.

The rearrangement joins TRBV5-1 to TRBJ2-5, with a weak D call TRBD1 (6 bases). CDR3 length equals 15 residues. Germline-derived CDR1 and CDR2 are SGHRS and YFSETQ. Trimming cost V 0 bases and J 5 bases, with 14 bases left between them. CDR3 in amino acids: CASSLGSSQGETQYF. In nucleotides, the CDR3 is TGCGCCAGCAGCTTGGGGAGCTCTCAGGGGGAGACCCAGTACTTC.

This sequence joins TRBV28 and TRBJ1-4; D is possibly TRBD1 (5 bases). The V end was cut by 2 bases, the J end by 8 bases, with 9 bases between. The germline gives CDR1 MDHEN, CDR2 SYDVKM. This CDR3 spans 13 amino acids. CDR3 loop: CASSLGGSEKLFF. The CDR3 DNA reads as TGTGCCAGCAGTTTAGGGGGGAGCGAAAAACTGTTTTTT.

The CDR3 here is CASSLTGSGGYTF. The CDR3 DNA reads as TGCGCCAGCAGCTTAACAGGGTCGGGTGGCTACACCTTC. V usage is TRBV5-1 and J usage is TRBJ1-2, with D tentatively TRBD1 (6 bases). This CDR3 contains 13 residues. Germline-derived CDR1 and CDR2 are SGHRS and YFSETQ. The V gene lost 2 bases and the J gene lost 7 bases, with 12 bases spanning the gap.